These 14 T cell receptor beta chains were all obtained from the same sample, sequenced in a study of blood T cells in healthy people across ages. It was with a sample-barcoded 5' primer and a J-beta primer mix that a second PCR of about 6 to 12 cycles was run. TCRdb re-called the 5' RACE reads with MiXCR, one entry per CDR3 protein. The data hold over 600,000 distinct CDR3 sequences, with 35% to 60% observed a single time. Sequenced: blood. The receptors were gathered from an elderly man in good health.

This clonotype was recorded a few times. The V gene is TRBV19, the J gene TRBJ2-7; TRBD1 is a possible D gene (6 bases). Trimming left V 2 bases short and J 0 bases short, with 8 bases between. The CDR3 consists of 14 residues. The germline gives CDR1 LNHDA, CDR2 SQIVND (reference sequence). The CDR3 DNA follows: TGTGCCAGTAGTATAACAGGGAGCTCCTACGAGCAGTACTTC. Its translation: CASSITGSSYEQYF.

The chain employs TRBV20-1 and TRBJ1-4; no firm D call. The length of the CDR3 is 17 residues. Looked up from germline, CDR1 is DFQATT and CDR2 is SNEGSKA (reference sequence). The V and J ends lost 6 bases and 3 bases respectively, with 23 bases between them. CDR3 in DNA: TGCAGTGCCACCTCCGAGTCAGGATCAGTGGCTAATGAAAAACTGTTTTTT. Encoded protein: CSATSESGSVANEKLFF.

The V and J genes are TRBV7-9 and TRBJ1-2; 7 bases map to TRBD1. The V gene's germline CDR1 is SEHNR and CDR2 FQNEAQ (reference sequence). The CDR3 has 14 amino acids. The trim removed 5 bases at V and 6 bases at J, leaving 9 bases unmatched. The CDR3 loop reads CASSANRGTDGYTF. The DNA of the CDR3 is TGTGCCAGCAGCGCTAACAGGGGAACCGATGGCTACACCTTC.

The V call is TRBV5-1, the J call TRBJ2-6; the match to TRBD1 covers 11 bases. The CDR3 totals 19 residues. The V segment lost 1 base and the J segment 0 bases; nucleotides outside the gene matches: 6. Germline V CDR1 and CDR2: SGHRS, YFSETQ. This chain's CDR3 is CASSLTGQGVLSGANVLTF. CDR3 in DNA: TGCGCCAGCAGCTTGACGGGACAGGGGGTGCTCTCTGGGGCCAACGTCCTGACTTTC. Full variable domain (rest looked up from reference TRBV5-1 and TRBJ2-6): KAGVTQTPRYLIKTRGQQVTLSCSPISGHRSVSWYQQTPGQGLQFLFEYFSETQRNKGNFPGRFSGRQFSNSRSEMNVSTLELGDSALYLCASSLTGQGVLSGANVLTFGAGSRLTVL.

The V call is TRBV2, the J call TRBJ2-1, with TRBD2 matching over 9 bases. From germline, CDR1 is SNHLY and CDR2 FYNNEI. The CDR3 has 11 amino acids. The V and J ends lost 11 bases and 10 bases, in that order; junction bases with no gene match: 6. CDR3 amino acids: CACIAGDEQFF. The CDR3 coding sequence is TGTGCCTGTATAGCGGGGGACGAGCAGTTCTTC. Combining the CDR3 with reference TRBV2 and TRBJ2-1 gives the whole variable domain EPEVTQTPSHQVTQMGQEVILRCVPISNHLYFYWYRQILGQKVEFLVSFYNNEISEKSEIFDDQFSVERPDGSNFTLKIRSTKLEDSAMYFCACIAGDEQFFGPGTRLTVL.

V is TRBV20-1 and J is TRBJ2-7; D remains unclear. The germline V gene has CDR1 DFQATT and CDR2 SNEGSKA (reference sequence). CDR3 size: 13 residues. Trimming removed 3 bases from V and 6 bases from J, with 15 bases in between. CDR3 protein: CSASPSLSFEQYF. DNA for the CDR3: TGCAGTGCTAGCCCCTCCCTAAGCTTCGAGCAGTACTTC.

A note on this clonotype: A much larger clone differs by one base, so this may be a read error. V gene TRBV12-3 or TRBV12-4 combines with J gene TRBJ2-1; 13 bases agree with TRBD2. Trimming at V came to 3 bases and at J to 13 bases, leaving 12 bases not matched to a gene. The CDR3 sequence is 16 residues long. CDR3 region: CASSLGTSGTGETQFF. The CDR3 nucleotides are TGTGCCAGCAGTTTGGGGACTAGCGGGACTGGAGAGACCCAGTTCTTC.

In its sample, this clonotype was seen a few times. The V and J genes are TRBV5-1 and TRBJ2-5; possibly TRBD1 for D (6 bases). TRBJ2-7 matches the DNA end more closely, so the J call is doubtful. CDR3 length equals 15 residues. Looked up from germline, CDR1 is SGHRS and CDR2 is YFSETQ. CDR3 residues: CASSLDWGRGYEQYF. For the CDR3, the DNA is TGCGCCAGCAGCTTGGATTGGGGCAGGGGATACGAGCAGTACTTC.

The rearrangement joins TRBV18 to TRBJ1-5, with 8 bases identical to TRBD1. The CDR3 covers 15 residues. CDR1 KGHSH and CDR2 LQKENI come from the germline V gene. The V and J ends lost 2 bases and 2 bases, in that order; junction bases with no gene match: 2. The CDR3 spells CASSPGQGGNQPQHF. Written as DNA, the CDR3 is TGTGCCAGCTCACCAGGACAGGGAGGCAATCAGCCCCAGCATTTT. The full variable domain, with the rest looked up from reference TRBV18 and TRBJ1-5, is NAGVMQNPRHLVRRRGQEARLRCSPMKGHSHVYWYRQLPEEGLKFMVYLQKENIIDESGMPKERFSAEFPKEGPSILRIQQVVRGDSAAYFCASSPGQGGNQPQHFGDGTRLSIL.

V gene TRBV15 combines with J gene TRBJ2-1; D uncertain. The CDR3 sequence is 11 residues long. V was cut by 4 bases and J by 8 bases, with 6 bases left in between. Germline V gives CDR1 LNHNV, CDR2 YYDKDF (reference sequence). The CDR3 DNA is TGTGCCACCAGCAACAACCATGAGCAGTTCTTC. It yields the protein CATSNNHEQFF.

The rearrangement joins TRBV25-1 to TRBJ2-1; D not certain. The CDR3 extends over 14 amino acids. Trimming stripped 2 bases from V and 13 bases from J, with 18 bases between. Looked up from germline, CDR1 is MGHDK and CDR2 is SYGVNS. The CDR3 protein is CASSETEVKNIQFF. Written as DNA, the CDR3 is TGTGCCAGCAGTGAAACAGAGGTAAAAAACATTCAGTTCTTC.

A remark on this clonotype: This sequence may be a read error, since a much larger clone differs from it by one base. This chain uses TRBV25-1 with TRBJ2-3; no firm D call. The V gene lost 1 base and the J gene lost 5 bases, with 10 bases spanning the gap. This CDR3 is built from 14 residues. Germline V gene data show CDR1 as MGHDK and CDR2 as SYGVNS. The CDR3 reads CASSEWTSVDTQYF. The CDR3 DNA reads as TGTGCCAGCAGTGAATGGACGAGCGTAGATACGCAGTATTTT.

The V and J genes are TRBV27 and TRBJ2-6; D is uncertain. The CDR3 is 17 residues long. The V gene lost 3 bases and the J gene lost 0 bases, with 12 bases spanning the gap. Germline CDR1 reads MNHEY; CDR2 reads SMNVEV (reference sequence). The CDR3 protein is CASSFLESNSGANVLTF. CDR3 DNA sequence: TGTGCCAGCAGTTTCTTGGAGTCCAACTCTGGGGCCAACGTCCTGACTTTC.

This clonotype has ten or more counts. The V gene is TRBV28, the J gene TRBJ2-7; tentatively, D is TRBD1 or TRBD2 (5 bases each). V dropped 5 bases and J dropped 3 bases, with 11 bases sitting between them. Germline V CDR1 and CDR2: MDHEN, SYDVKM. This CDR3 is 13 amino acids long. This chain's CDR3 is CASSLGVDYEQYF. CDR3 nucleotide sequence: TGTGCCAGCAGTCTGGGGGTGGACTACGAGCAGTACTTC.